This entry lists 6 T cell receptor beta chains sequenced from one sample in a study of blood T cell repertoires in COVID-19. Produced via immunoSEQ multiplex PCR; TCRdb's table is partial and in-frame only. The sample has roughly 23,000 clones, roughly nine tenths seen once. Sequenced: peripheral blood. Receptors originate from an older man with COVID-19, enrolled during active disease.

The V gene is TRBV6-5, the J gene TRBJ2-7, with D maybe TRBD1 (6 bases). Germline CDR1 and CDR2: MNHEY and SVGAGI. This CDR3 has 12 residues. Trimming left V 8 bases short and J 2 bases short, with 10 bases between. The CDR3: CASGQLTYEQYF. The CDR3, as DNA: TGTGCCAGCGGACAGTTAACCTACGAGCAGTACTTC.

The rearrangement joins TRBV3-1 (or the pseudogene TRBV3-2) to TRBJ1-3; D gene unclear. CDR3 length equals 15 residues. Germline V gene data show CDR1 as LGHDT and CDR2 as YNNKEL (reference sequence). V was cut by 1 base and J by 0 bases, with 7 bases left in between. CDR3 amino acids: CASSQVGSSGNTIYF. For the CDR3, the DNA is TGTGCCAGCAGCCAAGTTGGCAGCTCTGGAAACACCATATATTTT.

This clone is medium-sized by share. The chain is built from TRBV3-1 (or the pseudogene TRBV3-2) and TRBJ1-4; possibly TRBD1 for D (6 bases). The CDR3 has 14 amino acids. The V gene lost 4 bases and the J gene lost 6 bases, with 12 bases spanning the gap. Looked up from germline, CDR1 is LGHDT and CDR2 is YNNKEL (reference sequence). CDR3 bases: TGTGCCAGCAGCCGTACCGGGACATATGAAAAACTGTTTTTT. Protein: CASSRTGTYEKLFF.

The chain carries TRBV9 and TRBJ2-5, with D perhaps matching TRBD1 (5 bases). This CDR3 has 13 amino acids. Germline CDR1 is SGDLS and CDR2 is YYNGEE. The V end was cut by 0 bases, the J end by 5 bases, with 8 bases between. The CDR3 loop is CASSVAGWETQYF. The CDR3 DNA reads as TGTGCCAGCAGCGTAGCAGGGTGGGAGACCCAGTACTTC.

This chain links TRBV2 with TRBJ1-4, with TRBD1 matching 9 bases. V lost 7 bases to trimming and J lost 7 bases; unmatched junction nucleotides: 4. The CDR3 has 13 amino acids. Looked up from germline, CDR1 is SNHLY and CDR2 is FYNNEI. CDR3 loop: CASMGQGSEKLFF. The CDR3 bases are TGTGCCAGCATGGGACAGGGAAGTGAAAAACTGTTTTTT.

The DNA of the CDR3 is TGTGCCAGCAGAACAGGCGCGCTCTATGGCTACACCTTC. Amino acids: CASRTGALYGYTF. The V and J genes are TRBV6-5 and TRBJ1-2; maybe TRBD1 (5 bases). Germline V gene lookup returns CDR1 MNHEY and CDR2 SVGAGI. The CDR3 length is 13 residues. V lost 6 bases to trimming and J lost 4 bases, with 12 bases between them.